One sample yielded the 15 T cell receptor beta chains listed below, sequenced in a study of CD4 T cell repertoires in COVID-19 (dated by TCRdb to the early 2020s). Uncultured memory T cell samples were sequenced directly after ex vivo isolation. Receptor amplification or capture employed the immunoSEQ multiplex PCR assay. The table comes from immuneACCESS by way of TCRdb, which keeps in-frame sequences with V and J called. Part of the clones is missing from these tables; in studies checked, under half for an unresolved V gene and the rest for unknown reasons. For this sample the table gives 20,000 or so clones, of which around nine tenths were detected only once. The ten largest clones take up roughly 0.58% of the sample. The sequenced sample was central memory CD4+ T cells from blood, obtained before the COVID-19 pandemic. In the paper's terms, the cell subset or site label means: CD4+ T central memory cells. These receptors all stem from a human donor who had COVID-19.

The J gene is TRBJ2-6, the V gene TRBV5-5, with D possibly matching TRBD2 (5 bases). V shed 1 base and J shed 0 bases, with 14 bases lying between them. Germline values: CDR1 SGHKS, CDR2 YYEKEE (reference sequence). The CDR3 is made up of 18 amino acids. The CDR3 region is CASSLTGSGYSGANVLTF. The CDR3 nucleotides read TGTGCCAGCAGCTTGACGGGTTCGGGGTACTCTGGGGCCAACGTCCTGACTTTC.

The chain links TRBV4-2 to TRBJ2-3, with D possibly being TRBD2 (6 bases). V lost 1 base and J lost 2, with 16 bases in between. Germline V lookup: CDR1 LGHNA, CDR2 YNFKEQ. The CDR3 covers 17 residues. The DNA of the CDR3 is TGTGCCAGCAGCCAAGCAAGGCGGGGACCAGACACAGATACGCAGTATTTT. It encodes CASSQARRGPDTDTQYF.

The V gene is TRBV4-1, the J gene TRBJ2-2; 8 bases line up with TRBD2. Germline V lookup: CDR1 MGHRA, CDR2 YSYEKL. The CDR3 has 17 amino acids. Germline trimming cut 6 bases from V and 3 bases from J; bases unmatched to any gene: 12. The CDR3: CASSQIRGLGDTGELFF. CDR3 DNA sequence: TGCGCCAGCAGTCAGATCCGGGGACTAGGCGACACCGGGGAGCTGTTTTTT.

The chain recombines TRBV9 with TRBJ1-6; D is unclear. V dropped 0 bases and J dropped 8 bases, with 12 bases sitting between them. The CDR3 has 15 amino acids. CDR1 is SGDLS, CDR2 YYNGEE, per germline. The CDR3 loop is CASSVGPGEDSPLHF. CDR3 nucleotides: TGTGCCAGCAGCGTAGGCCCCGGTGAAGATTCACCCCTCCACTTT. Drawing the rest from reference TRBV9 and TRBJ1-6, the complete variable domain is DSGVTQTPKHLITATGQRVTLRCSPRSGDLSVYWYQQSLDQGLQFLIQYYNGEERAKGNILERFSAQQFPDLHSELNLSSLELGDSALYFCASSVGPGEDSPLHFGNGTRLTVT.

V gene TRBV6-5 combines with J gene TRBJ1-1, with TRBD1 matching 7 bases. The CDR3 loop spans 13 amino acids. Germline values: CDR1 MNHEY, CDR2 SVGAGI. J lost 0 bases, V lost 8 bases, and 3 bases had no gene match. The CDR3 coding sequence is TGTGCCAGCTTGGGACAGCTGAACACTGAAGCTTTCTTT. It encodes CASLGQLNTEAFF.

The CDR3 DNA reads as TGTGCCAGCAGATCAGACAGGGACCATCAGCCCCAGCATTTT. The encoded protein is CASRSDRDHQPQHF. The genes are TRBV6-5 and TRBJ1-5; 7 nucleotides align to TRBD1. CDR3 size: 14 residues. Germline V lookup: CDR1 MNHEY, CDR2 SVGAGI. J gave up 5 bases and V 6 bases, and 7 bases lay outside the gene matches.

Written as DNA, the CDR3 is TGTGCCAGCAGCCTGCGGTTCGGGCAGCCCCAGCATTTT. Residues: CASSLRFGQPQHF. The genes are TRBV7-2 and TRBJ1-5; D is unresolved. The CDR3 consists of 13 residues. CDR1 and CDR2 from the germline V gene are SGHTA and FQGNSA. Trimming removed 5 bases at V and 7 bases at J, with 12 bases between.

This clone was detected once. The chain employs TRBV7-8 and TRBJ2-3; D remains ambiguous. Germline lookup yields CDR1 SGHVS and CDR2 FQNEAQ. Between the trimmed V and J ends, which lost 5 bases and 0 bases, there was a span of 9 bases. The CDR3 runs to 14 residues. Here the CDR3 reads CASSPQISTDTQYF. The CDR3, as DNA: TGTGCCAGCAGCCCGCAGATCAGCACAGATACGCAGTATTTT.

The chain is built from TRBV2 and TRBJ1-2, with D unclear. From germline, CDR1 is SNHLY and CDR2 FYNNEI. The CDR3 covers 12 residues. Trimming stripped 4 bases from V and 4 bases from J, with 7 bases between. CDR3 in amino acids: CASSGRSYGYTF. CDR3 nucleotide sequence: TGTGCCAGCAGTGGACGGAGCTATGGCTACACCTTC.

The chain uses TRBV19 and TRBJ2-7; D ambiguous. Trimming cost V 11 bases and J 3 bases, with 5 bases left between them. CDR1 LNHDA and CDR2 SQIVND come from the germline V gene (reference sequence). The CDR3 totals 9 residues. CDR3 sequence reads: CAYIYEQYF. The CDR3 DNA follows: TGTGCCTATATCTACGAGCAGTACTTC.

This clone was recorded only once. The chain combines TRBV2 with TRBJ1-2; D remains ambiguous. The CDR3 has 14 amino acids. Trimming shortened V by 4 bases and J by 2 bases, and 11 bases separated the two germline ends. Germline loops: CDR1 SNHLY, CDR2 FYNNEI. The DNA for the CDR3 is TGTGCCAGCAGTGGTTCTTCAGGCAACTATGGCTACACCTTC. It specifies CASSGSSGNYGYTF.

This chain links TRBV11-2 with TRBJ2-7, with 8 nucleotides matching TRBD2. There are 14 residues in the CDR3. The germline V gene has CDR1 SGHAT and CDR2 FQNNGV. Trimming cost V 5 bases and J 4 bases; bases outside gene matches: 7. CDR3 amino acids: CASSPARGGYEQYF. As DNA, the CDR3 is TGTGCCAGCAGCCCAGCCCGCGGGGGGTACGAGCAGTACTTC.

The V gene is TRBV10-2, the J gene TRBJ1-2; 8 nucleotides agree with TRBD1. The CDR3 spans 16 residues. V dropped 0 bases and J dropped 6; count of bases not matched to a gene: 9. Germline V gene sequence: CDR1 WSHSY, CDR2 SAAADI. This chain's CDR3 is CASSESNDRGRNGYTF. CDR3 DNA sequence: TGCGCCAGCAGTGAGTCGAATGACAGGGGAAGGAATGGCTACACCTTC.

The rearrangement links TRBV6-5 to TRBJ2-6; 7 bases are shared with TRBD1. CDR1 is MNHEY and CDR2 is SVGAGI in the germline V gene. J gave up 2 bases and V 2 bases, and 3 bases lay outside the gene matches. The CDR3 runs 16 residues. CDR3 sequence: CASSYGQGAGANVLTF. The CDR3 bases are TGTGCCAGCAGTTACGGCCAGGGGGCTGGGGCCAACGTCCTGACTTTC.

This clone was observed once. The chain has TRBV19 and TRBJ1-5; D is unclear. Trimming pared 5 bases from V and 7 bases from J, leaving 12 bases between. This CDR3 contains 13 residues. Germline V gives CDR1 LNHDA, CDR2 SQIVND (reference sequence). CDR3 in amino acids: CASSFAEKQPQHF. CDR3 sequence (DNA): TGTGCCAGTAGTTTCGCGGAGAAGCAGCCCCAGCATTTT.